These 20 T cell receptor beta chains were sequenced from one sample in a study of blood T cell repertoires in COVID-19. The protocol was immunoSEQ multiplex PCR, while the TCRdb copy is restricted to in-frame clones and leaves out a portion. The table lists tens of thousands of clones, 70% to 75% of them singletons. The sample comprised peripheral blood. These receptors all come from a woman aged 45-60 years with active or convalescent COVID-19.

This clone showed up just a few times. The genes are TRBV9 and TRBJ2-3; D might be TRBD1 (6 bases). Trimming left V 0 bases short and J 5 bases short, with 16 bases between. This CDR3 is built from 16 residues. Germline CDR1 is SGDLS and CDR2 is YYNGEE. The CDR3 DNA reads TGTGCCAGCAGCGTAGGTGTACAGGGTGACGGAGATACGCAGTATTTT. Residues: CASSVGVQGDGDTQYF.

This sequence joins TRBV6-5 and TRBJ2-7, with no clear D. There are 14 residues in the CDR3. Trimming pared 8 bases from V and 0 bases from J, leaving 14 bases between. From germline, CDR1 is MNHEY and CDR2 SVGAGI. DNA of the CDR3: TGTGCCAGCCGCTCCCCCGGTAGCTCCTACGAGCAGTACTTC. This codes for CASRSPGSSYEQYF.

The rearrangement links TRBV28 to TRBJ2-3; 7 positions agree with TRBD1. The CDR3 spans 16 residues. Trimming at V came to 6 bases and at J to 0 bases, leaving 9 bases not matched to a gene. CDR1 is MDHEN and CDR2 is SYDVKM in the germline V gene. The CDR3 DNA sequence: TGTGCCAGCAGGGAAGGGACAGCGACAAGCACAGATACGCAGTATTTT. This encodes CASREGTATSTDTQYF.

This clone was observed a few times. This chain links TRBV27 with TRBJ2-3, with 9 nucleotides matching TRBD2. CDR1 MNHEY and CDR2 SMNVEV come from the germline V gene (reference sequence). This CDR3 is 15 amino acids long. Losses at the gene ends were 6 bases for V and 2 bases for J; bases not matched to a gene: 6. The chain's CDR3 is CASRILAGVTDTQYF. CDR3 bases: TGTGCCAGCAGAATTTTAGCGGGGGTCACAGATACGCAGTATTTT.

This clone was observed a few times. V and J are TRBV27 and TRBJ2-6; D not resolved. V was pared by 11 bases and J by 1 base, with 9 bases between. The CDR3 sequence is 13 residues long. Germline V gives CDR1 MNHEY, CDR2 SMNVEV (reference sequence). CDR3 DNA sequence: TGTGCCCCGACACTTTCTGGGGCCAACGTCCTGACTTTC. It is translated as CAPTLSGANVLTF.

On this clone itself: The junction departs from the called germline gene at one end, perhaps through a read error. The chain has TRBV19 and TRBJ1-2, with D hard to call. Germline assignment: CDR1 LNHDA and CDR2 SQIVND (reference sequence). This CDR3 comprises 12 residues. CDR3 sequence (DNA): TGTGCCAGTAGTGAGCGAGGGTCAGAAAAGAGCTTC. This encodes CASSERGSEKSF.

The chain's CDR3 is CASSQTGGRKGTNEKLFF. The CDR3 DNA sequence: TGTGCCAGCAGCCAGACGGGAGGACGGAAAGGGACTAATGAAAAACTGTTTTTT. The chain links TRBV3-1 (or the pseudogene TRBV3-2) to TRBJ1-4; no clear D. With 3 bases removed from V and 2 bases from J, the gap between germline ends came to 19 bases. The CDR3 is 18 amino acids. Germline V gene lookup returns CDR1 LGHDT and CDR2 YNNKEL (reference sequence).

In its sample, this clone was seen once. This chain uses TRBV6-6 with TRBJ2-3; D is unclear. Trimming took 6 bases from V and 2 from J, leaving 6 bases between them. The CDR3 runs 12 residues. Germline V gives CDR1 MNHNY, CDR2 SVGAGI (reference sequence). The CDR3 coding sequence is TGTGCCAGCAGCCCCAACACAGATACGCAGTATTTT. Its translation is CASSPNTDTQYF.

The genes are TRBV28 and TRBJ1-4; no clear D gene. The CDR3 covers 13 residues. V was shortened by 5 bases and J by 5 bases, with 9 bases between the two germline ends. Germline V CDR1 and CDR2: MDHEN, SYDVKM. DNA of the CDR3: TGTGCCAGCAGTAAACAGATCAATGAAAAACTGTTTTTT. Residues: CASSKQINEKLFF.

The chain employs TRBV7-9 and TRBJ1-1; D may be TRBD1 (5 bases). Germline V gene lookup returns CDR1 SEHNR and CDR2 FQNEAQ (reference sequence). Deletions cut 4 bases from V and 3 bases from J, with 15 bases between. CDR3 size: 15 residues. The CDR3 sequence: CASSSMGTGDTEAFF. DNA of the CDR3: TGTGCCAGCAGCTCAATGGGGACTGGGGACACTGAAGCTTTCTTT.

CDR3 residues: CASSLELAGAEQYF. As DNA, the CDR3 is TGTGCCAGCAGCTTAGAACTAGCGGGAGCCGAGCAGTACTTC. This chain joins TRBV7-8 and TRBJ2-7, with 11 nucleotides matching TRBD2. This CDR3 is built from 14 residues. The germline CDR1 and CDR2 sequences are SGHVS and FQNEAQ. V shed 1 base and J 6 bases; nucleotides not matched to a gene: 2.

This clone was seen repeatedly, ten times or more. V and J are TRBV3-1 (or the pseudogene TRBV3-2) and TRBJ1-6; TRBD1 aligns across 9 bases. The CDR3 sequence is 14 residues long. Trimming removed 4 bases from V and 10 bases from J; junction bases left unmatched: 5. The germline gives CDR1 LGHDT, CDR2 YNNKEL (reference sequence). CDR3 sequence reads: CASSRDRAESPLHF. The DNA of the CDR3 is TGTGCCAGCAGCCGGGACAGGGCAGAATCACCCCTCCACTTT.

This rearrangement joins TRBV28 to TRBJ1-2, with 8 bases identical to TRBD1. Germline V gene lookup returns CDR1 MDHEN and CDR2 SYDVKM. This CDR3 comprises 14 residues. V lost 5 bases, J lost 2 bases, and 4 bases stayed unmatched. CDR3 DNA: TGTGCCAGCAGTCGAAGACAGGGGAACTATGGCTACACCTTC. Its translation: CASSRRQGNYGYTF.

The chain has TRBV9 and TRBJ2-3; D remains unclear. Trimming shortened V by 4 bases and J by 4 bases, and 10 bases separated the two germline ends. Germline CDR1 and CDR2: SGDLS and YYNGEE. The CDR3 extends over 13 amino acids. The CDR3 DNA follows: TGTGCCAGCAGCATTGCCCGGTCAGATACGCAGTATTTT. Its translation: CASSIARSDTQYF.

This clone came up a few times. The chain recombines TRBV5-1 with TRBJ2-5; 9 positions match TRBD1. The V gene end was trimmed by 0 bases and the J gene end by 2 bases; junction bases not matched to a gene: 2. The CDR3 has 15 amino acids. Germline V gene sequence: CDR1 SGHRS, CDR2 YFSETQ. CDR3 sequence: CASSLGGTGQETQYF. The CDR3 DNA follows: TGCGCCAGCAGCTTGGGAGGGACAGGGCAAGAGACCCAGTACTTC.

The V call is TRBV18, the J call TRBJ2-2; 9 bases agree with TRBD1. In germline, CDR1 is KGHSH, CDR2 LQKENI. The junction had 4 bases not matched to a gene; V was cut back by 3 bases and J by 5 bases. The CDR3 totals 15 residues. CDR3 amino acids: CASSPGTGQTGELFF. The CDR3 coding sequence is TGTGCCAGCTCACCCGGGACAGGGCAGACCGGGGAGCTGTTTTTT.

V gene TRBV2 combines with J gene TRBJ2-3, with D unresolved. V was trimmed by 2 bases and J by 8 bases, leaving 8 bases between them. Per the germline V gene, CDR1 is SNHLY and CDR2 is FYNNEI. CDR3 size: 12 residues. The CDR3, as DNA: TGTGCCAGCAGTGAACTAGTGGGTACGCAGTATTTT. It codes for CASSELVGTQYF.

This clone has a count of ten or more. J is TRBJ1-2 and V is TRBV7-6, with a weak D call TRBD1 (5 bases). The CDR3 runs 14 residues. Trimming shortened V by 6 bases and J by 4 bases, and 15 bases separated the two germline ends. Germline-derived CDR1 and CDR2 are SGHVS and FNYEAQ. DNA of the CDR3: TGTGCCAGCAGTTTGGCTGGTGGGGCCTATGGCTACACCTTC. This codes for CASSLAGGAYGYTF.

The V call is TRBV27, the J call TRBJ2-5, with D tentatively TRBD2 (5 bases). The V gene's germline CDR1 is MNHEY and CDR2 SMNVEV (reference sequence). The ends were cut back, 3 bases at V and 2 bases at J, with 7 bases in the middle. The CDR3 has 13 amino acids. The CDR3 spells CASSLDWQETQYF. For the CDR3, the DNA is TGTGCCAGCAGTTTGGACTGGCAAGAGACCCAGTACTTC.

A few counts support this clone. The V gene is TRBV2, the J gene TRBJ2-1; D remains ambiguous. The germline V gene has CDR1 SNHLY and CDR2 FYNNEI. V was trimmed by 5 bases and J by 0 bases, leaving 8 bases between them. The CDR3 sequence is 14 residues long. Here the CDR3 reads CASSRDGSYNEQFF. Written as DNA, the CDR3 is TGTGCCAGCAGTCGAGATGGCTCCTACAATGAGCAGTTCTTC. Together with reference TRBV2 and TRBJ2-1, the CDR3 gives the full variable domain: EPEVTQTPSHQVTQMGQEVILRCVPISNHLYFYWYRQILGQKVEFLVSFYNNEISEKSEIFDDQFSVERPDGSNFTLKIRSTKLEDSAMYFCASSRDGSYNEQFFGPGTRLTVL.